This record covers a single T cell receptor (beta chain). Its antigen is as yet unknown. This sample stems from a study of T cells in Graves' hyperthyroidism and ophthalmopathy. Whole-study context: Peripheral blood sampling occurred at initial diagnosis, before any treatment. Regarding the study as a whole: Blood also carried most thyroid clonotypes expanded above 0.001. Ophthalmopathy onset followed model prediction by a median approximately 6.2 months.

Amplified TCR beta CDR3 regions came from RNA transcripts. The HTBI primer set served for first-round RT-PCR of the TCR CDR3. A single record per CDR3 protein comes from TCRdb applying MiXCR to the multiplex PCR reads. This table has some 490,000 distinct CDR3 sequences, roughly 22% appearing once. Germline CDR1 and CDR2: MNHNS and SASEGT. Losses at the gene ends were 5 bases for V and 7 bases for J; bases not matched to a gene: 7. The CDR3 has 15 amino acids. This TCR was sampled from a woman in her seventies with Graves' ophthalmopathy. Sequenced sample: blood. V usage is TRBV6-1 and J usage is TRBJ1-6; 8 positions match TRBD1. The chain's CDR3 is CASSTDRGRNSPLHF. CDR3 DNA sequence: TGTGCCAGCAGTACCGACAGGGGCAGAAATTCACCCCTCCACTTT.